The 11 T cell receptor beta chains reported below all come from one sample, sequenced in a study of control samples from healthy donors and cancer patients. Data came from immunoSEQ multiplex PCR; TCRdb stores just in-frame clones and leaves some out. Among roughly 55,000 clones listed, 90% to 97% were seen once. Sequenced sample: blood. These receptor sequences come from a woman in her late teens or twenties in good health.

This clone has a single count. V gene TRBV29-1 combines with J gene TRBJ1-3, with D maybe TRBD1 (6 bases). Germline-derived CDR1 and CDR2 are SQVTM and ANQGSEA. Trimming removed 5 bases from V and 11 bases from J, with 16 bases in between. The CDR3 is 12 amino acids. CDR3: CSVPGHSGAIYF. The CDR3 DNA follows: TGCAGCGTTCCGGGACACTCAGGGGCCATATATTTT.

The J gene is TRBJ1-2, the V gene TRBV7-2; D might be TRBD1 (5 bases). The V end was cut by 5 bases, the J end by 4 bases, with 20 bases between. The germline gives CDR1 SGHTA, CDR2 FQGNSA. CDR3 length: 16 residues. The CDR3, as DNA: TGTGCCAGCAGCCCTTACCCGACAGTGCGAACCTATGGCTACACCTTC. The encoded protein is CASSPYPTVRTYGYTF.

The CDR3: CASSKLTGGNTEAFF. The CDR3 region has the DNA TGTGCCAGCAGTAAACTGACAGGGGGCAACACTGAAGCTTTCTTT. The genes are TRBV27 and TRBJ1-1; 10 positions agree with TRBD1. The ends lost 5 bases at V and 2 bases at J; junction bases unmatched: 5. The CDR3 loop spans 15 amino acids. Germline lookup yields CDR1 MNHEY and CDR2 SMNVEV (reference sequence).

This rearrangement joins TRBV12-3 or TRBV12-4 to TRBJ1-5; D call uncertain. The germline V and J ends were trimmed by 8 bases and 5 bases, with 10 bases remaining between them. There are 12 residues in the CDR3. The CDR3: CASRQSDQPQHF. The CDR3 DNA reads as TGTGCCAGCCGGCAGTCTGATCAGCCCCAGCATTTT.

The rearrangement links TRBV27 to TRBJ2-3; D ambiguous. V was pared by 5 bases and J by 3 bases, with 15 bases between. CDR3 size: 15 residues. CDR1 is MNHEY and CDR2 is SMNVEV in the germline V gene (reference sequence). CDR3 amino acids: CASSPPSSRTDTQYF. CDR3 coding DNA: TGTGCCAGCAGTCCCCCCTCGAGTAGGACAGATACGCAGTATTTT.

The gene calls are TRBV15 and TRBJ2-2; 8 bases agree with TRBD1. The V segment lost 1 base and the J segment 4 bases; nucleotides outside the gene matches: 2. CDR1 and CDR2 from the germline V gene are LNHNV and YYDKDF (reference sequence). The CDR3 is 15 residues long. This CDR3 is CATSRGGQVTGELFF. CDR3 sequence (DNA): TGTGCCACCAGCAGAGGGGGACAGGTCACCGGGGAGCTGTTTTTT.

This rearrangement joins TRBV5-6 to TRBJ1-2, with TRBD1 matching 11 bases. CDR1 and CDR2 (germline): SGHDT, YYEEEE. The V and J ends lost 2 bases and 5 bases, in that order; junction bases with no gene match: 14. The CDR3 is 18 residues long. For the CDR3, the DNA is TGTGCCAGCAGCTTTACATCAGGACAGGGGGCGATCCGGTATGGCTACACCTTC. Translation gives CASSFTSGQGAIRYGYTF.

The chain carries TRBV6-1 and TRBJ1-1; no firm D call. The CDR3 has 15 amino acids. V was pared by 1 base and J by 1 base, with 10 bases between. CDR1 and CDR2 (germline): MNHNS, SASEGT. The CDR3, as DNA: TGTGCCAGCAGTGAAGGGGTTTGGGCGAACACTGAAGCTTTCTTT. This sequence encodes CASSEGVWANTEAFF.

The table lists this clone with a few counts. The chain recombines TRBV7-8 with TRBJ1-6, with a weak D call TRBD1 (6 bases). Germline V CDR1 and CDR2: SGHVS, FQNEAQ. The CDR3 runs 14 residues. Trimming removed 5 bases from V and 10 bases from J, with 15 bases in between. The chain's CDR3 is CASSPDRSGSPLHF. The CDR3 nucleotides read TGTGCCAGCAGCCCCGACAGGAGCGGGTCACCCCTCCACTTT.

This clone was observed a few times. The CDR3 sequence is CASSPDPKAYEQYF. CDR3 nucleotide sequence: TGCGCCAGCAGCCCGGACCCAAAGGCCTACGAGCAGTACTTC. The rearrangement uses TRBV5-1 and TRBJ2-7; D gene unclear. CDR3 length equals 14 residues. Trimming cost V 4 bases and J 2 bases, with 13 bases left between them. Germline V gene sequence: CDR1 SGHRS, CDR2 YFSETQ.

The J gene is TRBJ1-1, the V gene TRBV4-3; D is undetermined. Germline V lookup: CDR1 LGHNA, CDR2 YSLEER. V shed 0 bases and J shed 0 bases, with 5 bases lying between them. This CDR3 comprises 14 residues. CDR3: CASSQDGLNTEAFF. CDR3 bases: TGCGCCAGCAGCCAAGATGGGCTGAACACTGAAGCTTTCTTT.